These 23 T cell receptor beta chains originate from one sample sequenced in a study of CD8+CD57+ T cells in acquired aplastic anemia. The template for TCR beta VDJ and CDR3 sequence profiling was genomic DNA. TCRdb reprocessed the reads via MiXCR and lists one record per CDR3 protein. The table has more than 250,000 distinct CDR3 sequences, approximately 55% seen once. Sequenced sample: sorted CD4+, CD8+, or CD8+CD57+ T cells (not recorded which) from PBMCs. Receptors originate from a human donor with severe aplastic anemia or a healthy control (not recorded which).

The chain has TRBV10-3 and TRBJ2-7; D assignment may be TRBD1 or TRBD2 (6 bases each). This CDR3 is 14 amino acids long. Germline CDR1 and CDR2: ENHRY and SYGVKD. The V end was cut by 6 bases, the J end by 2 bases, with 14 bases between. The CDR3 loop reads CAIRQGGRTYEQYF. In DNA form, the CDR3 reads TGTGCCATCAGACAAGGGGGGCGGACCTACGAGCAGTACTTC.

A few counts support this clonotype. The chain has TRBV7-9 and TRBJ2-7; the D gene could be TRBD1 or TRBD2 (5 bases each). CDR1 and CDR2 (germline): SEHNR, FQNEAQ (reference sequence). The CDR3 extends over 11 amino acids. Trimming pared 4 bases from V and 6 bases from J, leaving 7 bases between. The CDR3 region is CASSWGSEQYF. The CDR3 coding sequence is TGTGCCAGCAGCTGGGGGTCCGAGCAGTACTTC.

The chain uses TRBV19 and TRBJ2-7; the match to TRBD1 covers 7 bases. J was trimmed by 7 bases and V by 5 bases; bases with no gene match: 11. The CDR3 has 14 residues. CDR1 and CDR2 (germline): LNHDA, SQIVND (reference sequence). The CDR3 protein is CASSPSTGWSEQYF. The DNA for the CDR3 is TGTGCCAGTAGTCCCTCGACAGGGTGGTCGGAGCAGTACTTC.

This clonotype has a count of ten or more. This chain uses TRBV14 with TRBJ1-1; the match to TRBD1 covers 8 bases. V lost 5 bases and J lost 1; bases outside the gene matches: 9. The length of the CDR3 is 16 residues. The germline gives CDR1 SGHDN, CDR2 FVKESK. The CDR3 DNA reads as TGTGCCAGCAGCAGGGGACAGGCGCGAGGGAACACTGAAGCTTTCTTT. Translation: CASSRGQARGNTEAFF.

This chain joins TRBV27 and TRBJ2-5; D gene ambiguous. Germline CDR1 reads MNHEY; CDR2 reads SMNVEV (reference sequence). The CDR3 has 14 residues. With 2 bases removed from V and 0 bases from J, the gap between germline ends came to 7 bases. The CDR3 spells CASSLIAYQETQYF. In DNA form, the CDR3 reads TGTGCCAGCAGTTTAATTGCGTACCAAGAGACCCAGTACTTC.

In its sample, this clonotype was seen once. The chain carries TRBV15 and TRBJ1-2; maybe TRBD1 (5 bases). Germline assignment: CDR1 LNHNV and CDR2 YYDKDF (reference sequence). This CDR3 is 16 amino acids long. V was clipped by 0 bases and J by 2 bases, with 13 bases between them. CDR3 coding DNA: TGTGCCACCAGCAGAGATGGGCGACAGTTGAACTATGGCTACACCTTC. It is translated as CATSRDGRQLNYGYTF.

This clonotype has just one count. The CDR3 protein is CASSSAPTGTGVGYTF. DNA of the CDR3: TGTGCCAGCAGCTCCGCGCCAACCGGGACAGGGGTTGGCTACACCTTC. The rearrangement joins TRBV7-2 to TRBJ1-2, with 10 bases lining up with TRBD1. V lost 4 bases to trimming and J lost 7 bases; unmatched junction nucleotides: 12. Germline values: CDR1 SGHTA, CDR2 FQGNSA. The CDR3 has 16 amino acids.

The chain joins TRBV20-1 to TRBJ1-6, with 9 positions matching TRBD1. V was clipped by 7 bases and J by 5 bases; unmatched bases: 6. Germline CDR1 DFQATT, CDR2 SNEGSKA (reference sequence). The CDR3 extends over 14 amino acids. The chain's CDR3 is CSVPGQGHNSPLHF. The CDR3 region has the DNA TGCAGTGTCCCGGGACAGGGCCATAATTCACCCCTCCACTTT.

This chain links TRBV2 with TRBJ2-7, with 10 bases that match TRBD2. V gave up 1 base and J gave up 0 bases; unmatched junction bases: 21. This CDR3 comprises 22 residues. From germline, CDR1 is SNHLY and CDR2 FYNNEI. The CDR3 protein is CASSEVHLAGVRGGGSSYEQYF. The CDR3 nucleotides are TGTGCCAGCAGTGAAGTACACCTAGCGGGAGTTCGAGGCGGGGGAAGCTCCTACGAGCAGTACTTC.

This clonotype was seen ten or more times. The chain's CDR3 is CASIWGRQDPLIQYF. The CDR3 nucleotides read TGTGCCAGCATCTGGGGTCGACAGGATCCCTTAATTCAGTACTTC. The V and J genes are TRBV6-1 and TRBJ2-4; D perhaps matches TRBD1 (6 bases). CDR3 length: 15 amino acids. CDR1 is MNHNS and CDR2 is SASEGT in the germline V gene. The germline V and J ends were trimmed by 7 bases and 10 bases, with 23 bases remaining between them.

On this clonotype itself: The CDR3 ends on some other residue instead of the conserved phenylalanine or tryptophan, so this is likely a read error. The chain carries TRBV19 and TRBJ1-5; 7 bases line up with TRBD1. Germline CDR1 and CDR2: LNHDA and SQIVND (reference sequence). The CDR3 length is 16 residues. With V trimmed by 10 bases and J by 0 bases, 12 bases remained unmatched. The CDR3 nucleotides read TGTGCCACCCATAAGGGGACAGTTTATAGCAATCAGCCCCAGCATGTT. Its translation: CATHKGTVYSNQPQHV.

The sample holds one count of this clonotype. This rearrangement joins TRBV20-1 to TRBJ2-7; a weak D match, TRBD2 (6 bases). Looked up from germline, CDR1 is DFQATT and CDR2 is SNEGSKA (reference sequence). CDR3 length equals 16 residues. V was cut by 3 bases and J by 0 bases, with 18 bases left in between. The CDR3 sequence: CSASSYGEVVSYEQYF. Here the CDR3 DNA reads TGCAGTGCTAGTAGTTACGGGGAGGTAGTCTCCTACGAGCAGTACTTC.

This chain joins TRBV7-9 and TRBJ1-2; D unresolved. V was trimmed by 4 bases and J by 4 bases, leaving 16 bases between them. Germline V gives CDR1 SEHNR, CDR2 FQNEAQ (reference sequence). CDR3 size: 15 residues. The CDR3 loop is CASSSDLARLYGYTF. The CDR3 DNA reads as TGTGCCAGCAGCTCCGATCTAGCCAGACTCTATGGCTACACCTTC.

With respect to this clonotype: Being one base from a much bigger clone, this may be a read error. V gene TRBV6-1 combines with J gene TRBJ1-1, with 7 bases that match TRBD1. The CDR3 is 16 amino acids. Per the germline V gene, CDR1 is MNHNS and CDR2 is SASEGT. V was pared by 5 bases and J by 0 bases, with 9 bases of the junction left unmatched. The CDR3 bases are TGTGCCAGCAGTTATCCCCGGGGACAGATGAACACTGAAGCTTTCTTT. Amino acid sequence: CASSYPRGQMNTEAFF.

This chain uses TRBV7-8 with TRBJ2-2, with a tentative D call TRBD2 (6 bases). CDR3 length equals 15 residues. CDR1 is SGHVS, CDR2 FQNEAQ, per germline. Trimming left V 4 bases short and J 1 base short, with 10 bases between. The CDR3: CASSSGGLNTGELFF. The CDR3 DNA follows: TGTGCCAGCAGCTCCGGAGGGCTGAACACCGGGGAGCTGTTTTTT.

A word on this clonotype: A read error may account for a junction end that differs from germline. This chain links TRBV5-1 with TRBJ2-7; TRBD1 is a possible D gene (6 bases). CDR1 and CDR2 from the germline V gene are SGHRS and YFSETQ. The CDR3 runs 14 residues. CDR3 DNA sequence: TGCGTCAGCAGCATAACAGGGTCCGAGTACGAGCAGTACTTC. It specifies CVSSITGSEYEQYF.

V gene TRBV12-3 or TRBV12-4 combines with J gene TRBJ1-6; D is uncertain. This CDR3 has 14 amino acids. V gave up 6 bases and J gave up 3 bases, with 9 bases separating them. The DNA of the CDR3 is TGTGCCAGCAGGCGACAAAACTATAATTCACCCCTCCACTTT. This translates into CASRRQNYNSPLHF.

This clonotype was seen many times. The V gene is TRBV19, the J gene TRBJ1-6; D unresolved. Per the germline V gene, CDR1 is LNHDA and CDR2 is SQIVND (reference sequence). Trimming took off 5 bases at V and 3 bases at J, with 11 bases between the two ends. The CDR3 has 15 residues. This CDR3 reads CASSLSGIYNSPLHF. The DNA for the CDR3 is TGTGCCAGTAGTTTGTCAGGTATCTATAATTCACCCCTCCACTTT.

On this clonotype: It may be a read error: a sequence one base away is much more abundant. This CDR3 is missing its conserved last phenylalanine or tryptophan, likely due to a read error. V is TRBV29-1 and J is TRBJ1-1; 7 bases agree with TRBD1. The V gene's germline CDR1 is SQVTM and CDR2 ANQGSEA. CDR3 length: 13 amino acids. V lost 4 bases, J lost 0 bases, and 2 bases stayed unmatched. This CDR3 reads CSVGGQMNTEAFS. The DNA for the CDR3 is TGCAGCGTTGGGGGACAGATGAACACTGAAGCTTTCTCT.

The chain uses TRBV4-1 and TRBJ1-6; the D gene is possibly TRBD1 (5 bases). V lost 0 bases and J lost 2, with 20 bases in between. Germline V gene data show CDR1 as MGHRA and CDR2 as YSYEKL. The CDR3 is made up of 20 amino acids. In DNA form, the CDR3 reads TGCGCCAGCAGCCAAGATCGGGGGTCGCAATCACCTGCCTATAATTCACCCCTCCACTTT. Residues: CASSQDRGSQSPAYNSPLHF.

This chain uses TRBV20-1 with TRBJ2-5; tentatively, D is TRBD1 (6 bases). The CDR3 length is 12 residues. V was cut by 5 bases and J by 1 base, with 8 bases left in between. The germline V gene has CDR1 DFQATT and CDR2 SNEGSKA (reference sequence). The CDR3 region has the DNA TGCAGTGCTCCAGGGGCCCAAGAGACCCAGTACTTC. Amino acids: CSAPGAQETQYF.

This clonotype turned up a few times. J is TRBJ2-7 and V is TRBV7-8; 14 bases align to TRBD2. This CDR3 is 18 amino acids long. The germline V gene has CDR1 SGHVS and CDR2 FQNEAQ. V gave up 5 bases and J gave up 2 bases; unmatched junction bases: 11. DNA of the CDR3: TGTGCCAGCAGCCTTCGCCTCGGGACTAGCGGGAGCGCCTACGAGCAGTACTTC. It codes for CASSLRLGTSGSAYEQYF.

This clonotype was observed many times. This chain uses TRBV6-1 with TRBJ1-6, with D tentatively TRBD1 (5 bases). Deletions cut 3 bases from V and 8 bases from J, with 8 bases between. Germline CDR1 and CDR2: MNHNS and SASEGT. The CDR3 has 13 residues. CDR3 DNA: TGTGCCAGCAGTGATTCCAGGGATTCACCCCTCCACTTT. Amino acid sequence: CASSDSRDSPLHF.